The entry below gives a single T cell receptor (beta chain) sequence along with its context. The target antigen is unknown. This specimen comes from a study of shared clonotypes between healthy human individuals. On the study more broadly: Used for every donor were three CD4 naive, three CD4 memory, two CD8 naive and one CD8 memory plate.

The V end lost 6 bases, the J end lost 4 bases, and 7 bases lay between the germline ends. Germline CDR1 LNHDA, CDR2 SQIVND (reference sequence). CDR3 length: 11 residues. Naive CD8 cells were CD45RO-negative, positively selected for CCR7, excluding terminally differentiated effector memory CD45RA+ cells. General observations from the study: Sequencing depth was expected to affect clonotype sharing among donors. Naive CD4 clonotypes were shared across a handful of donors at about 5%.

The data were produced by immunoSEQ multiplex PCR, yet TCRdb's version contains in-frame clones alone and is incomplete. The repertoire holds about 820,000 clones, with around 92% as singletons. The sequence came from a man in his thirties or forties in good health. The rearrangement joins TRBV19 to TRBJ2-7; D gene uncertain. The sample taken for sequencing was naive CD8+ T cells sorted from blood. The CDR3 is CASRYGYEQYF. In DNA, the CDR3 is TGTGCCAGTAGATACGGTTACGAGCAGTACTTC. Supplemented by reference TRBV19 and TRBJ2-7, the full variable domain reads DGGITQSPKYLFRKEGQNVTLSCEQNLNHDAMYWYRQDPGQGLRLIYYSQIVNDFQKGDIAEGYSVSREKKESFPLTVTSAQKNPTAFYLCASRYGYEQYFGPGTRLTVT.